This T cell receptor (beta chain) was sequenced in a study of T cell repertoires in cytomegalovirus infection (dated by TCRdb to between 2018 and 2021). Context from the whole study: Donor HLA type was relevant to the analysis, because carriage of CMV infection together with the matching HLA type was indicated by public TCR beta signatures. The paper's findings and limits, for the study overall: The ex vivo response was dominated by HLA-C-restricted CMV-specific TCR beta clonotypes, and the single most frequent clonotype in two of eight donors was supplied by these HLA-C-restricted clonotypes. Cumulative frequency of public TCR beta family members discriminated carriers of CMV infection plus the relevant HLA type in this cohort and an independent approximately 370-donor cohort.

This clonotype came up many times. Its antigen is unknown. Qualities for individual bases were not recorded, and no much larger clone is one base off. Sequencing instrument: Illumina HiSeq 1500. TCRdb applied fastp at Q25 and MiXCR to the public reads, then kept only in-frame beta chains. Identical CDR3 protein sequences are pooled into one entry, listed with their most common genes and DNA. For this sample there are some 300,000 distinct CDR3 sequences; 17% appear just once. The ten largest clones capture 12% of the sample. Including cysteine and phenylalanine, the CDR3 has 13 amino acids. Only CDR3 DNA remains: 39 bases, in frame from the first base. V lost 11 bases and J lost 1 base, and the count of bases not matched to a germline gene is 3. CDR1 and CDR2 are read off the germline V gene as ENHRY and SYGVKD.

The TCR originated in a human donor in good health (CMV status not recorded). Some clones in this sample may be carry-over from other donors' samples. The chain couples TRBV10-3 to TRBJ2-5; TRBD2 fits 11 bases in the junction. Sequencing was performed on PBMCs. The CDR3 corresponds to CAVSGGVQETQYF. The DNA sequence is given as TGTGCCGTTAGCGGGGGGGTCCAAGAGACCCAGTACTTC.